This TCR beta chain was documented in a study of T-cell reconstitution after alpha-beta-depleted transplantation in children. The CDR3 has 11 residues. In germline, CDR1 is SQVTM, CDR2 ANQGSEA. It was with unique molecular identifiers that the TCRbeta library was prepared. From the PCR reads, TCRdb called clonotypes with MiXCR, one entry per CDR3 protein. The table lists around 700,000 distinct CDR3 sequences, approximately 14% of them singletons, with 0.79% in the top ten. Regarding the study as a whole: T-cell counts and diversity at one year following transplant were attributed mainly to newly produced T cells. Some patients' high day-60 TCRbeta diversity was traced to surviving recipient T cells and thymic progenitors.

Comments on this clonotype: Its antigen is not known. Mismatch with germline at one junction end may stem from a read error.

V gene TRBV29-1 combines with J gene TRBJ2-2; possible D gene TRBD2, 5 bases. This TCR was recovered from a girl aged 2 to 10 with congenital amegakaryocytic thrombocytopenia, due to receive a stem cell transplant. The sample consisted of PBMCs, taken before TCRalphabeta/CD19-depleted stem cell transplant. CDR3 residues: CSAGNTGEPFF. In DNA, the CDR3 is TGCAGCGCGGGCAACACCGGGGAGCCGTTTTTT.